The 24 T cell receptor beta chains listed next were all sequenced from one sample in a study of CD8 T cells in Susac syndrome. Reverse transcription of about 0.5 to 1 ug RNA used random hexamers. TCRdb reprocessed the immunoSEQ multiplex PCR reads with MiXCR, giving one entry per CDR3 protein. The data show 250,000 to 300,000 distinct CDR3 sequences, approximately 91% seen once. The sequencing input was CD8+ T cells from PBMCs. The receptors here all came from a human donor with multiple sclerosis.

The chain employs TRBV7-9 and TRBJ2-1; D remains ambiguous. From germline, CDR1 is SEHNR and CDR2 FQNEAQ (reference sequence). Trimming left V 5 bases short and J 5 bases short, with 16 bases between. The CDR3 loop spans 15 amino acids. CDR3 coding DNA: TGTGCCAGCAGCCCCACGGGCGTCTCAGACAATGAGCAGTTCTTC. Amino acids: CASSPTGVSDNEQFF.

Only a few counts were recorded for this clonotype. The chain uses TRBV9 and TRBJ2-7, with 7 nucleotides matching TRBD1. This CDR3 is 14 amino acids long. J was trimmed by 5 bases and V by 0 bases; bases with no gene match: 5. Germline V gene sequence: CDR1 SGDLS, CDR2 YYNGEE. Written as DNA, the CDR3 is TGTGCCAGCAGCGTAGTTGAGGGGGCAAACGAGCAGTACTTC. This gives the protein CASSVVEGANEQYF.

The gene calls are TRBV9 and TRBJ2-7, with 7 bases matching TRBD1. The CDR3 consists of 13 residues. Germline V gene lookup returns CDR1 SGDLS and CDR2 YYNGEE. V dropped 4 bases and J dropped 7; count of bases not matched to a gene: 8. The CDR3: CASSPRDSREQYF. CDR3 in DNA: TGTGCCAGCAGCCCTCGGGACAGCCGGGAGCAGTACTTC.

This chain uses TRBV6-6 with TRBJ2-5, with D perhaps given as TRBD1 or TRBD2 (5 bases each). Germline V CDR1 and CDR2: MNHNY, SVGAGI (reference sequence). This CDR3 spans 16 amino acids. V lost 0 bases, J lost 1 base, and 12 bases lay in between. CDR3 amino acids: CASSYSSGSPQETQYF. CDR3 nucleotides: TGTGCCAGCAGTTACTCGTCAGGGAGTCCCCAAGAGACCCAGTACTTC.

The CDR3 sequence is CASSVPGSEQYF. For the CDR3, the DNA is TGTGCCAGCAGCGTACCAGGGAGCGAGCAGTACTTC. This chain links TRBV9 with TRBJ2-7; D may correspond to TRBD1 or TRBD2 (5 bases each). CDR3 length: 12 residues. Trimming took off 1 base at V and 6 bases at J, with 8 bases between the two ends. Germline CDR1 SGDLS, CDR2 YYNGEE.

The V and J genes are TRBV30 and TRBJ2-5; TRBD2 agrees at 8 bases. V dropped 2 bases and J dropped 4; count of bases not matched to a gene: 9. CDR1 is GTSNPN and CDR2 is SVGIG in the germline V gene (reference sequence). The CDR3 has 15 amino acids. CDR3 DNA sequence: TGTGCCTGGAGTTGGATCGGGACTAGAATAGAGACCCAGTACTTC. Its protein product is CAWSWIGTRIETQYF.

This clonotype was observed once. The CDR3 is CASSQDSGHNQPQHF. DNA of the CDR3: TGCGCCAGCAGCCAAGATTCAGGCCACAATCAGCCCCAGCATTTT. The chain has TRBV4-3 and TRBJ1-5; D is ambiguous. V dropped 0 bases and J dropped 3 bases, with 9 bases sitting between them. CDR3 length: 15 amino acids. Germline V gene sequence: CDR1 LGHNA, CDR2 YSLEER.

CDR3 sequence reads: CASSYGPYSNQPQHF. The CDR3 nucleotides read TGTGCCAGCAGTTATGGTCCCTATAGCAATCAGCCCCAGCATTTT. V and J are TRBV28 and TRBJ1-5; D uncertain. Germline V CDR1 and CDR2: MDHEN, SYDVKM. The CDR3 is 15 residues long. V was clipped by 4 bases and J by 0 bases, with 10 bases between them.

This chain joins TRBV3-1 and TRBJ2-1; TRBD2 aligns across 9 bases. Germline V gives CDR1 LGHDT, CDR2 YNNKEL (reference sequence). CDR3 length equals 15 residues. The J segment lost 5 bases and the V segment lost 6 bases, leaving 8 bases of the junction unmatched. The CDR3 is CASRETSGVHNEQFF. The CDR3 DNA is TGTGCCAGCAGGGAGACTAGCGGAGTCCACAATGAGCAGTTCTTC.

This chain joins TRBV6-1 and TRBJ1-1; D is unresolved. CDR3 length equals 11 residues. Germline V gives CDR1 MNHNS, CDR2 SASEGT. Trimming removed 6 bases from V and 5 bases from J, with 7 bases in between. The CDR3 DNA reads as TGTGCCAGCAGGTCAAGGACTGAAGCTTTCTTT. As protein: CASRSRTEAFF.

This clonotype was seen only once. The chain couples TRBV19 to TRBJ1-5, with D possibly matching TRBD1 (5 bases). This CDR3 comprises 13 residues. The germline V and J ends were trimmed by 7 bases and 3 bases, with 10 bases remaining between them. Germline CDR1 reads LNHDA; CDR2 reads SQIVND (reference sequence). This CDR3 is CASNRRNNQPQHF. The CDR3 bases are TGTGCCAGTAACAGGCGAAACAATCAGCCCCAGCATTTT.

The CDR3 reads CSARSGTGQGETQYF. For the CDR3, the DNA is TGCAGTGCTAGATCCGGGACAGGCCAGGGGGAGACCCAGTACTTC. The chain uses TRBV20-1 and TRBJ2-5; the match to TRBD1 covers 8 bases. The CDR3 is made up of 15 amino acids. Germline V gives CDR1 DFQATT, CDR2 SNEGSKA (reference sequence). Trimming at V came to 2 bases and at J to 5 bases, leaving 10 bases not matched to a gene.

This sequence joins TRBV7-9 and TRBJ1-2; possible D gene TRBD1, 5 bases. CDR1 and CDR2 from the germline V gene are SEHNR and FQNEAQ (reference sequence). This CDR3 spans 15 amino acids. V was shortened by 3 bases and J by 8 bases, with 19 bases between the two germline ends. CDR3 DNA: TGTGCCAGCAGCTTCACGGAGGAGGGGTTAGGCGGCTACACCTTC. As protein: CASSFTEEGLGGYTF. Drawing the rest from reference TRBV7-9 and TRBJ1-2, the complete variable domain is DTGVSQNPRHKITKRGQNVTFRCDPISEHNRLYWYRQTLGQGPEFLTYFQNEAQLEKSRLLSDRFSAERPKGSFSTLEIQRTEQGDSAMYLCASSFTEEGLGGYTFGSGTRLTVV.

The chain is built from TRBV7-9 and TRBJ2-3; possible D gene TRBD1, 6 bases. The germline V and J ends were trimmed by 4 bases and 2 bases, with 13 bases remaining between them. CDR1 and CDR2 (germline): SEHNR, FQNEAQ (reference sequence). The CDR3 is 15 residues long. DNA of the CDR3: TGTGCCAGCAGCTCGACAGGATCTTACACAGATACGCAGTATTTT. It is translated as CASSSTGSYTDTQYF.

The J gene is TRBJ2-1, the V gene TRBV19; D could derive from TRBD1 or TRBD2 (6 bases each). The CDR3 covers 15 residues. The V gene's germline CDR1 is LNHDA and CDR2 SQIVND (reference sequence). Trimming removed 1 base at V and 4 bases at J, with 11 bases between. The CDR3: CASSIGIGGYNEQFF. Written as DNA, the CDR3 is TGTGCCAGTAGTATAGGGATAGGGGGGTACAATGAGCAGTTCTTC.

The rearrangement uses TRBV14 and TRBJ2-1; unclear D gene. Trimming pared 3 bases from V and 0 bases from J, leaving 15 bases between. This CDR3 is 17 amino acids long. CDR1 and CDR2 (germline): SGHDN, FVKESK. DNA for the CDR3: TGTGCCAGCAGCCAGGCCGCCCCAGTGAGCTCCTACAATGAGCAGTTCTTC. This codes for CASSQAAPVSSYNEQFF.

The chain has TRBV5-8 and TRBJ2-7; D might be TRBD2 (6 bases). V gave up 2 bases and J gave up 6 bases, with 15 bases separating them. Per the germline V gene, CDR1 is SGHTS and CDR2 is YDEGEE. CDR3 length equals 14 residues. DNA for the CDR3: TGTGCCAGCAGCTTAGGAGGGGCGCCACTCGAGCAGTACTTC. This gives the protein CASSLGGAPLEQYF.

This rearrangement joins TRBV4-2 to TRBJ1-4; the D gene is possibly TRBD1 (5 bases). The CDR3 consists of 16 residues. V was clipped by 4 bases and J by 8 bases, with 20 bases between them. Germline CDR1 reads LGHNA; CDR2 reads YNFKEQ. CDR3 coding DNA: TGTGCCAGCAGCCCACTCGGGGCCCCCGATGACGAAAAACTGTTTTTT. Protein product: CASSPLGAPDDEKLFF.

The rearrangement joins TRBV20-1 to TRBJ1-4; D may be TRBD1 (6 bases). V was shortened by 3 bases and J by 6 bases, with 11 bases between the two germline ends. This CDR3 region has 13 residues. In germline, CDR1 is DFQATT, CDR2 SNEGSKA (reference sequence). CDR3 residues: CSASRGPDEKLFF. The DNA of the CDR3 is TGCAGTGCTAGTCGGGGGCCGGATGAAAAACTGTTTTTT.

The chain joins TRBV5-4 to TRBJ2-1, with D maybe TRBD2 (5 bases). Trimming removed 4 bases at V and 8 bases at J, with 19 bases between. Germline V CDR1 and CDR2: SGHNT, YYREEE (reference sequence). The CDR3 loop spans 15 amino acids. In DNA form, the CDR3 reads TGTGCCAGCAGCCAGCAACGCGGGCTTATCGATGAGCAGTTCTTC. It is translated as CASSQQRGLIDEQFF.

The rearrangement uses TRBV29-1 and TRBJ1-1; D is uncertain. This CDR3 is 12 amino acids long. V lost 1 base, J lost 6 bases, and 9 bases lay in between. In germline, CDR1 is SQVTM, CDR2 ANQGSEA. The CDR3 spells CSVEARGAEAFF. CDR3 nucleotide sequence: TGCAGCGTTGAAGCTCGGGGAGCTGAAGCTTTCTTT.

The rearrangement joins TRBV20-1 to TRBJ2-5, with TRBD1 matching over 7 bases. J gave up 2 bases and V 3 bases, and 12 bases lay outside the gene matches. Looked up from germline, CDR1 is DFQATT and CDR2 is SNEGSKA (reference sequence). This CDR3 region has 16 residues. The CDR3, as DNA: TGCAGTGCTAGGGCGGCGGCGGACAGGCGACAAGAGACCCAGTACTTC. It specifies CSARAAADRRQETQYF.

This clonotype appeared a single time. V is TRBV6-5 and J is TRBJ2-6, with 8 positions matching TRBD1. The J segment lost 2 bases and the V segment lost 0 bases, leaving 9 bases of the junction unmatched. CDR1 is MNHEY, CDR2 SVGAGI, per germline. This CDR3 has 19 amino acids. Here the CDR3 reads CASSYSSRDRIPGANVLTF. The CDR3, as DNA: TGTGCCAGCAGTTACTCCTCCAGGGACAGGATACCTGGGGCCAACGTCCTGACTTTC.

The chain couples TRBV27 to TRBJ2-7; D might be TRBD2 (6 bases). The V end lost 5 bases, the J end lost 5 bases, and 19 bases lay between the germline ends. The CDR3 has 15 amino acids. Germline CDR1 reads MNHEY; CDR2 reads SMNVEV (reference sequence). In DNA form, the CDR3 reads TGTGCCAGCAGTATCGACACGCGGGGAATACACGAGCAGTACTTC. Its protein product is CASSIDTRGIHEQYF.